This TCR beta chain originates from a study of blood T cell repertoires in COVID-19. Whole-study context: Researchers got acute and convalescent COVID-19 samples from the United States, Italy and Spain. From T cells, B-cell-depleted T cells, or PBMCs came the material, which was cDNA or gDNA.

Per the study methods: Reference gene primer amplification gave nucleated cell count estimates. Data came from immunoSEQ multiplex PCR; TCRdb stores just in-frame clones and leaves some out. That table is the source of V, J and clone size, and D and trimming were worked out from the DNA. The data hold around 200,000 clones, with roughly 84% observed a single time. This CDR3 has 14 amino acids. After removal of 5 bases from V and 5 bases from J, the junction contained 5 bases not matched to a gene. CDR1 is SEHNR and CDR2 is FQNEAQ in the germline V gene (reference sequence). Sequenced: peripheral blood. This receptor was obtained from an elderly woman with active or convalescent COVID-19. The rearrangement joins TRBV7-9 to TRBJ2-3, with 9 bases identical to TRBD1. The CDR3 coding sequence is TGTGCCAGCAGCCCTAGGACAGGGGTAGATACGCAGTATTTT. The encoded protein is CASSPRTGVDTQYF.